The TCR beta chain described here comes from a study of T cell repertoires in cytomegalovirus infection. Study-wide context: CMV epitopes used comprised recently identified HLA-C-restricted ones and well-studied HLA-B-restricted ones. Public TCR beta signatures provided an indication of both CMV infection and a matching HLA type.

TCRdb re-called the reads with MiXCR, one entry per CDR3 protein. The sample records roughly 500,000 distinct CDR3 sequences, approximately 46% being singletons. Study conclusions and caveats: HLA-C-restricted TCR beta clonotypes specific for CMV led the ex vivo response. Of the TCR beta families, the public ones yielded a cumulative frequency that identified carriers of CMV plus the relevant HLA.

Trimming left V 3 bases short and J 5 bases short, with 8 bases between. The CDR3 consists of 12 residues. The germline V gene has CDR1 SGHTA and CDR2 FQGNSA. As concerns this clonotype: Antigen unknown.

Specimen: cultured PBMCs, collected from culture after CMV antigen stimulation. This chain links TRBV7-2 with TRBJ2-7; perhaps TRBD1 as D (5 bases). The TCR comes from a human donor in good health (CMV status not recorded). Some clones in this sample may be carry-over from other donors' samples. The CDR3 sequence is CASSFDSNEQYF. The CDR3 region has the DNA TGTGCCAGCAGCTTCGACAGCAACGAGCAGTACTTC.